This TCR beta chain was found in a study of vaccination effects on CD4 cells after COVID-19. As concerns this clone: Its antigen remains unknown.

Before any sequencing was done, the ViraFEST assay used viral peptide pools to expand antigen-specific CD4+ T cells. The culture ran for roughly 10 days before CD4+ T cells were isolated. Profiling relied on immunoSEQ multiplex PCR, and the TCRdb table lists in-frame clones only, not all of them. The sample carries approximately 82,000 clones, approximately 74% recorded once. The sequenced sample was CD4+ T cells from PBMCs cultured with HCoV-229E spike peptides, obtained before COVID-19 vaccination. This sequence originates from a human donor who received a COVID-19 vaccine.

The CDR3 here is CASRSAGAPGYF. The DNA of the CDR3 is TGTGCCAGCAGGTCGGCCGGGGCCCCGGGGTATTTT. The V gene is TRBV27, the J gene TRBJ2-3; D tentatively reads TRBD1 or TRBD2 (5 bases each). Between the trimmed V and J ends, which lost 6 bases and 14 bases, there was a span of 18 bases. CDR1 is MNHEY, CDR2 SMNVEV, per germline (reference sequence). There are 12 residues in the CDR3.